This T cell receptor (beta chain) stems from a study of T cells after yellow fever vaccination. The study, taken as a whole, reports: The secondary response showed a weaker magnitude and a faster peak, day 5 versus 15. Clonotype sharing between CD4 and CD8 compartments was small.

This clonotype has more than one count but fewer than ten. What it binds is unknown. A universal primer site and UMIs were added as TCR cDNA was made by 5'RACE template switching. TCRdb reprocessed the 5' RACE reads via MiXCR and lists one record per CDR3 protein. The data contain 300,000 to 400,000 distinct CDR3 sequences, roughly a tenth of them singletons. Source: CD4+ T cells sorted from PBMCs, taken 45 days after the yellow fever booster vaccination. The TCR sequence derives from a man aged 18 to 30 who received the YFV17D yellow fever vaccine.

The CDR3, as DNA: TGTGCCAGTAGTAATTTAGGGTACGGGAACACTGAAGCTTTCTTT. Translating gives CASSNLGYGNTEAFF. The chain is built from TRBV19 and TRBJ1-1; D not certain. V lost 4 bases to trimming and J lost 1 base, with 13 bases between them. This CDR3 spans 15 amino acids. The germline V gene encodes CDR1 LNHDA and CDR2 SQIVND (reference sequence).